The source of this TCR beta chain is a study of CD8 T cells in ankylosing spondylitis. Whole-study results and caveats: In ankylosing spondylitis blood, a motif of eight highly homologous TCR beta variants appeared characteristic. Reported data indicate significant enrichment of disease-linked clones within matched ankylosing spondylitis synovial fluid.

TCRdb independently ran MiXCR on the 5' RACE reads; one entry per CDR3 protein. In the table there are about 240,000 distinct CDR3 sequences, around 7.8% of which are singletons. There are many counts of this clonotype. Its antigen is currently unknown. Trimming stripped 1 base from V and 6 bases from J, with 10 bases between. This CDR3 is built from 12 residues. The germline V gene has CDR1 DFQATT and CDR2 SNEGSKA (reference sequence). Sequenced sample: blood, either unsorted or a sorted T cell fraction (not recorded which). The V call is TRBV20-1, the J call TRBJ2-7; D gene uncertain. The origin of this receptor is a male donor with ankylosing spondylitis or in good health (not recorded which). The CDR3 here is CSARGPATEQYF. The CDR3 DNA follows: TGCAGTGCTAGAGGCCCAGCCACCGAGCAGTACTTC.